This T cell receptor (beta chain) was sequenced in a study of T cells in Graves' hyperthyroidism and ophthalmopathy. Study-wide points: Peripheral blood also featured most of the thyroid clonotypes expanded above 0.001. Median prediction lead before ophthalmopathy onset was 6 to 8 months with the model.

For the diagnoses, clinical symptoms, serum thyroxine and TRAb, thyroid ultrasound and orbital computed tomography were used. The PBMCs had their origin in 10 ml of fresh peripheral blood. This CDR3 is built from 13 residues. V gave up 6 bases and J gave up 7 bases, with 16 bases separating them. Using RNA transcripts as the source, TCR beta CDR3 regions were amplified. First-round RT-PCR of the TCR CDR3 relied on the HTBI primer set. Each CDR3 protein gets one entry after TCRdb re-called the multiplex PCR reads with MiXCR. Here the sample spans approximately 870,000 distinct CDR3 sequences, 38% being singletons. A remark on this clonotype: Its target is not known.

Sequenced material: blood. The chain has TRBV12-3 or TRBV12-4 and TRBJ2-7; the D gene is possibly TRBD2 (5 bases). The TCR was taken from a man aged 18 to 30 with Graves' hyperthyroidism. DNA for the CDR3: TGTGCCAGCAGGGTCCGAGGGTTAGGAGAGCAGTACTTC. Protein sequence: CASRVRGLGEQYF.